This TCR beta chain originates from a study of Graves' ophthalmopathy and Graves' hyperthyroidism. Germline V CDR1 and CDR2: MNHEY, SVGAGI. Trimming shortened V by 0 bases and J by 5 bases, and 14 bases separated the two germline ends. The CDR3 has 15 amino acids. Amplification targeted the TCR beta CDR3 regions, with RNA transcripts as the source material. HTBI primers primed a first-round RT-PCR, and a second-round multiplex PCR followed. MiXCR, run by TCRdb on the multiplex PCR reads, gives a single entry per CDR3 protein. The sample consists of about 390,000 distinct CDR3 sequences, roughly 15% of them appearing once. Included hyperthyroidism patients were aged 18 to 65 and newly diagnosed (under 2 months' duration). General study findings and limits: A 13-signature model separated ophthalmopathy from stable hyperthyroidism, just over 85% sensitivity, around 81% specificity.

This clonotype has a count of ten or more. Its antigen is not known. This TCR was recovered from a woman aged 18-29 years with stable Graves' hyperthyroidism. The sequencing input was peripheral blood. The rearrangement links TRBV6-5 to TRBJ2-7, with D perhaps given as TRBD1 or TRBD2 (5 bases each). CDR3 in DNA: TGTGCCAGCAGTTACTCGTTACTATGGGGGAACGAGCAGTACTTC. This translates into CASSYSLLWGNEQYF.